Presented here are 20 T cell receptor beta chains from one specimen sequenced in a study of T-cell reconstitution after alpha-beta-depleted transplantation in children. Library preparation (for TCRbeta) was performed with unique molecular identifiers. TCRdb reprocessed the PCR reads via MiXCR and lists one record per CDR3 protein. The sample consists of 500,000 to 750,000 distinct CDR3 sequences, over 10% of them appearing once. This specimen consisted of PBMCs, mostly from graft donor cells, obtained 360 days after TCRalphabeta/CD19-depleted stem cell transplant. Every receptor here comes from a male patient aged 5 to 17 who had a stem cell transplant for acute myeloid leukemia, so the T cells may come from the graft donor.

This clonotype turned up a few times. The gene calls are TRBV12-3 or TRBV12-4 and TRBJ2-3, with D perhaps assigned TRBD1 or TRBD2 (6 bases each). Trimming stripped 7 bases from V and 0 bases from J, with 11 bases between. This CDR3 contains 14 residues. Here the CDR3 reads CASIGGSSTDTQYF. In DNA, the CDR3 is TGTGCCAGCATAGGGGGGAGCAGCACAGATACGCAGTATTTT.

In this sample, this clonotype turned up many times. The chain joins TRBV4-3 to TRBJ2-3; D gene uncertain. The germline V gene has CDR1 LGHNA and CDR2 YSLEER. Between the trimmed V and J ends, which lost 0 bases and 4 bases, there was a span of 17 bases. The CDR3 spans 17 residues. In nucleotides, the CDR3 is TGCGCCAGCAGCCAAGATTCAGTCGGCCCGCTGTCAGATACGCAGTATTTT. This gives the protein CASSQDSVGPLSDTQYF.

This chain connects TRBV4-3 to TRBJ2-7; 11 positions agree with TRBD2. V was clipped by 2 bases and J by 5 bases; unmatched bases: 8. Germline CDR1 is LGHNA and CDR2 is YSLEER. The CDR3 runs 16 residues. The CDR3 DNA reads as TGCGCCAGCAGCCAACAACCTACTAGCGGGAGAAACGAGCAGTACTTC. Translation gives CASSQQPTSGRNEQYF.

The chain recombines TRBV4-2 with TRBJ1-1; maybe TRBD1 (5 bases). The germline V and J ends were trimmed by 1 base and 4 bases, with 16 bases remaining between them. The CDR3 is 16 residues long. The germline V gene encodes CDR1 LGHNA and CDR2 YNFKEQ. CDR3 in DNA: TGTGCCAGCAGCCAAGTCTTTGCGGGGCTGTGCACTGAAGCTTTCTTT. This codes for CASSQVFAGLCTEAFF.

This clonotype was seen a handful of times. V gene TRBV18 combines with J gene TRBJ2-4; 8 positions agree with TRBD1. The CDR3 totals 18 residues. The germline CDR1 and CDR2 sequences are KGHSH and LQKENI. J gave up 9 bases and V 3 bases, and 19 bases lay outside the gene matches. DNA of the CDR3: TGTGCCAGCTCACCTTATTCGACAGGGGTTACGAGGAGTAGCATTCAGTACTTC. Residues: CASSPYSTGVTRSSIQYF.

V gene TRBV27 combines with J gene TRBJ2-2; D unresolved. The CDR3 has 17 residues. V was cut by 5 bases and J by 5 bases, with 21 bases left in between. The germline gives CDR1 MNHEY, CDR2 SMNVEV (reference sequence). The CDR3 reads CASSTLSGRLGTGELFF. CDR3 DNA sequence: TGTGCCAGCAGTACTCTCTCCGGGCGCTTGGGGACCGGGGAGCTGTTTTTT.

In this sample, this clonotype turned up a few times. The rearrangement joins TRBV20-1 to TRBJ2-1; D unresolved. V lost 1 base and J lost 0, with 19 bases in between. The length of the CDR3 is 18 residues. Germline V lookup: CDR1 DFQATT, CDR2 SNEGSKA (reference sequence). The DNA of the CDR3 is TGCAGTGCTAGAGGAGGCAGGACCGCGGAACTCTCCTACAATGAGCAGTTCTTC. As protein: CSARGGRTAELSYNEQFF.

The chain is built from TRBV3-1 and TRBJ2-7; D unresolved. CDR3 length: 11 residues. Germline V gene data show CDR1 as LGHDT and CDR2 as YNNKEL (reference sequence). The V end lost 0 bases, the J end lost 5 bases, and 2 bases lay between the germline ends. CDR3 sequence reads: CASSQEDEQYF. The CDR3 nucleotides are TGTGCCAGCAGCCAAGAGGACGAGCAGTACTTC.

This clonotype was picked up many times. The rearrangement uses TRBV7-2 and TRBJ2-5; D is uncertain. Germline CDR1 reads SGHTA; CDR2 reads FQGNSA. Trimming shortened V by 1 base and J by 7 bases, and 16 bases separated the two germline ends. The CDR3 length is 15 residues. Written as DNA, the CDR3 is TGTGCCAGCAGCTTAGAAAGCAGCCGAAGACCGACCCAGTACTTC. Residues: CASSLESSRRPTQYF.

In its sample, this clonotype was seen a few times. This chain uses TRBV5-1 with TRBJ1-6; 8 positions agree with TRBD1. CDR1 and CDR2 (germline): SGHRS, YFSETQ. V lost 0 bases and J lost 10; bases outside the gene matches: 6. This CDR3 comprises 15 residues. CDR3 in amino acids: CASSLAGQGRSPLHF. CDR3 nucleotide sequence: TGCGCCAGCAGCTTGGCCGGACAGGGACGATCACCCCTCCACTTT.

Ten or more counts support this clonotype. J is TRBJ2-3 and V is TRBV20-1, with TRBD2 matching 10 bases. CDR1 DFQATT and CDR2 SNEGSKA come from the germline V gene (reference sequence). This CDR3 is 17 amino acids long. J was trimmed by 2 bases and V by 8 bases; bases with no gene match: 16. The CDR3 loop is CSIDLKSGRAPTDTQYF. Written as DNA, the CDR3 is TGCAGTATAGACTTAAAGAGCGGGAGGGCCCCCACAGATACGCAGTATTTT.

The gene calls are TRBV20-1 and TRBJ2-5; tentative D call: TRBD2 (6 bases). CDR1 and CDR2 (germline): DFQATT, SNEGSKA (reference sequence). Trimming pared 0 bases from V and 0 bases from J, leaving 8 bases between. This CDR3 contains 14 residues. The CDR3 DNA is TGCAGTGCTAGAGATGGAGGGTACCAAGAGACCCAGTACTTC. It codes for CSARDGGYQETQYF.

This clonotype was recorded at least ten times. This chain links TRBV25-1 with TRBJ2-5, with 13 bases aligning to TRBD2. CDR3 size: 15 residues. Germline V lookup: CDR1 MGHDK, CDR2 SYGVNS. J lost 4 bases, V lost 2 bases, and 1 base had no gene match. CDR3 region: CASSEGLAGVETQYF. CDR3 nucleotides: TGTGCCAGCAGTGAAGGACTAGCGGGAGTAGAGACCCAGTACTTC.

This chain links TRBV4-3 with TRBJ2-5; D is perhaps TRBD2 (5 bases). Germline V gives CDR1 LGHNA, CDR2 YSLEER. The CDR3 sequence is 15 residues long. The V end lost 0 bases, the J end lost 5 bases, and 13 bases lay between the germline ends. The CDR3 bases are TGCGCCAGCAGCCAAGAGACACTAGTTGGGGAGACCCAGTACTTC. Amino acid sequence: CASSQETLVGETQYF.

This clonotype has just a few counts. The chain has TRBV29-1 and TRBJ2-1, with 8 bases matching TRBD1. J gave up 8 bases and V 8 bases, and 14 bases lay outside the gene matches. The CDR3 is made up of 14 amino acids. The germline V gene encodes CDR1 SQVTM and CDR2 ANQGSEA. The CDR3 here is CSMTGDNVIDEQFF. The CDR3 DNA reads TGCAGCATGACAGGGGACAACGTTATCGATGAGCAGTTCTTC.

The rearrangement links TRBV4-3 to TRBJ2-7; 13 bases line up with TRBD2. CDR1 and CDR2 (germline): LGHNA, YSLEER. This CDR3 comprises 17 residues. V dropped 3 bases and J dropped 1; count of bases not matched to a gene: 6. The CDR3 coding sequence is TGCGCCAGCAGCCAGGAACCGGGACTAGCGGGGTCCTACGAGCAGTACTTC. Translating gives CASSQEPGLAGSYEQYF.

This clonotype was observed a few times. In DNA, the CDR3 is TGTGCCAGCAGTTTATCGGCGGGCTCCTATAATTCACCCCTCCACTTT. It encodes CASSLSAGSYNSPLHF. The J gene is TRBJ1-6, the V gene TRBV28; the D is unclear. Deletions cut 1 base from V and 0 bases from J, with 7 bases between. Germline values: CDR1 MDHEN, CDR2 SYDVKM. The CDR3 runs 16 residues.

This chain uses TRBV7-2 with TRBJ2-1; D perhaps matches TRBD1 (6 bases). This CDR3 region has 15 residues. V lost 2 bases, J lost 1 base, and 9 bases lay in between. CDR1 is SGHTA, CDR2 FQGNSA, per germline. The chain's CDR3 is CASSLQGWSYNEQFF. The CDR3 DNA is TGTGCCAGCAGCTTACAGGGGTGGTCCTACAATGAGCAGTTCTTC. The whole variable domain, filled in from reference TRBV7-2 and TRBJ2-1, reads GAGVSQSPSNKVTEKGKDVELRCDPISGHTALYWYRQSLGQGLEFLIYFQGNSAPDKSGLPSDRFSAERTGGSVSTLTIQRTQQEDSAVYLCASSLQGWSYNEQFFGPGTRLTVL.

Notes on this clonotype: A read error may explain this, as a much larger clone is one base away. V gene TRBV29-1 combines with J gene TRBJ2-7; a possible D gene is TRBD1 (5 bases). Per germline, CDR1 SQVTM and CDR2 ANQGSEA. The CDR3 extends over 13 amino acids. In DNA form, the CDR3 reads TGCGGCGTTAGGGGCTGGGGCTCCTACGAGCAGTACTTC. Its translation is CGVRGWGSYEQYF.

The chain recombines TRBV9 with TRBJ1-3; D is ambiguous. The germline CDR1 and CDR2 sequences are SGDLS and YYNGEE. The CDR3 is 17 amino acids. V was clipped by 0 bases and J by 0 bases, with 13 bases between them. The CDR3 DNA is TGTGCCAGCAGCGTAGCTACGGGCGGAAGCTCTGGAAACACCATATATTTT. It encodes CASSVATGGSSGNTIYF.